The 26 T cell receptor beta chains below all came from one sample that was sequenced in a study of early T cells in non-severe SARS-CoV-2 infection (dated by TCRdb to the early 2020s). The library was built by means of 5' RACE. Sequencing took place on a NextSeq 500. TCRdb redid the processing of the public reads, applying fastp at Q25 and MiXCR, and retained in-frame beta chains. Under each unique CDR3 protein, matching rows form one entry showing the most common genes and DNA. For this sample the table gives 90,000 to 120,000 distinct CDR3 sequences, of which around 10% were detected only once. The ten largest clones add up to about 8% of the sample. The sample consisted of whole blood. All receptors come from an adult who was a healthcare worker with PCR-confirmed SARS-CoV-2 infection or an uninfected control (not recorded which).

The table lists this clonotype with many counts. The final CDR3 position lacks the conserved phenylalanine or tryptophan, pointing to a likely read error. The chain is built from TRBV28 and TRBJ1-6, with 7 bases that match TRBD1. The CDR3 runs to 15 residues. Trimming removed 7 bases from V and 7 bases from J; junction bases left unmatched: 10. Germline loops: CDR1 MDHEN, CDR2 SYDVKM. The CDR3 coding sequence is TGTGCCAGCAATCCACAAAGGACAGGAAATTCACCCCTCCACCTT. As protein: CASNPQRTGNSPLHL.

V is TRBV28 and J is TRBJ2-7; the D is unclear. Trimming shortened V by 3 bases and J by 5 bases, and 5 bases separated the two germline ends. Germline V CDR1 and CDR2: MDHEN, SYDVKM. There are 11 residues in the CDR3. The CDR3 spells CASSFLHEQYF. As DNA, the CDR3 is TGTGCCAGCAGTTTCCTCCACGAGCAGTACTTC.

Many counts were recorded for this clonotype. V usage is TRBV7-9 and J usage is TRBJ2-7; 9 nucleotides agree with TRBD1. From germline, CDR1 is SEHNR and CDR2 FQNEAQ (reference sequence). V trimming: 0 bases; J trimming: 6 bases; junction bases outside the gene matches: 6. CDR3 length equals 15 residues. The chain's CDR3 is CASSLAGYRGREQYF. CDR3 nucleotides: TGTGCCAGCAGCTTAGCGGGTTACAGGGGGCGCGAGCAGTACTTC. The whole variable domain, remainder taken from reference TRBV7-9 and TRBJ2-7, is DTGVSQNPRHKITKRGQNVTFRCDPISEHNRLYWYRQTLGQGPEFLTYFQNEAQLEKSRLLSDRFSAERPKGSFSTLEIQRTEQGDSAMYLCASSLAGYRGREQYFGPGTRLTVT.

V is TRBV28 and J is TRBJ1-1; D is unresolved. Germline loops: CDR1 MDHEN, CDR2 SYDVKM. This CDR3 spans 16 amino acids. V was shortened by 5 bases and J by 2 bases, with 18 bases between the two germline ends. The CDR3 loop reads CASSPLRVAENTEAFF. For the CDR3, the DNA is TGTGCCAGCAGTCCCCTGAGGGTGGCTGAAAACACTGAAGCTTTCTTT. The full variable domain, with the rest looked up from reference TRBV28 and TRBJ1-1, is DVKVTQSSRYLVKRTGEKVFLECVQDMDHENMFWYRQDPGLGLRLIYFSYDVKMKEKGDIPEGYSVSREKKERFSLILESASTNQTSMYLCASSPLRVAENTEAFFGQGTRLTVV.

This chain uses TRBV7-2 with TRBJ1-6, with a weak D call TRBD1 (5 bases). V dropped 5 bases and J dropped 9 bases, with 23 bases sitting between them. The CDR3 sequence is 17 residues long. Germline assignment: CDR1 SGHTA and CDR2 FQGNSA. The CDR3 DNA reads TGTGCCAGCAGCAAGGCTTTGGGACCGAATACAGGTTCACCCCTCCACTTT. Translating it yields CASSKALGPNTGSPLHF.

The chain recombines TRBV7-9 with TRBJ1-6, with D unresolved. CDR1 is SEHNR and CDR2 is FQNEAQ in the germline V gene (reference sequence). The CDR3 is made up of 12 amino acids. V lost 4 bases and J 8 bases, leaving 6 bases between the germline ends. The CDR3 DNA sequence: TGTGCCAGCAGCTCCCCCGATTCACCCCTCCACTTT. Its protein is CASSSPDSPLHF.

V usage is TRBV11-3 and J usage is TRBJ2-1; 10 bases fit TRBD2. Germline CDR1 and CDR2: SGHNT and YENEEA. The CDR3 runs 15 residues. The trim removed 4 bases at V and 5 bases at J, leaving 5 bases unmatched. CDR3 sequence reads: CASSSGTSVNNEQFF. Written as DNA, the CDR3 is TGTGCCAGCAGCTCCGGGACTAGCGTGAACAATGAGCAGTTCTTC.

Regarding this clonotype: One junction end disagrees with the germline gene, perhaps due to a read error. As DNA, the CDR3 is TGTGTCAGCACTCCCCTGGCGGCTCTCAGCTCCTACGAGCAGTACTTC. Translation gives CVSTPLAALSSYEQYF. V gene TRBV6-1 combines with J gene TRBJ2-7; D remains ambiguous. The germline V gene encodes CDR1 MNHNS and CDR2 SASEGT. The CDR3 runs to 16 residues.

This clonotype was picked up many times. The J gene is TRBJ2-3, the V gene TRBV7-8; TRBD2 matches at 7 bases. Unmatched junction bases numbered 6, after V lost 1 base and J lost 2 bases. The CDR3 covers 16 residues. CDR1 is SGHVS and CDR2 is FQNEAQ in the germline V gene. In DNA, the CDR3 is TGTGCCAGCAGCTTAGGAGGCGGGGGAACCACAGATACGCAGTATTTT. Amino acids: CASSLGGGGTTDTQYF.

V gene TRBV4-3 combines with J gene TRBJ2-7; possibly TRBD2 for D (5 bases). The CDR3 spans 15 residues. Germline V CDR1 and CDR2: LGHNA, YSLEER. The V end was cut by 0 bases, the J end by 0 bases, with 9 bases between. This CDR3 is CASSQDRAGSYEQYF. Here the CDR3 DNA reads TGCGCCAGCAGCCAAGATAGGGCGGGCTCCTACGAGCAGTACTTC.

This clonotype was seen many times. This rearrangement joins TRBV28 to TRBJ2-7; D remains ambiguous. Germline V gene lookup returns CDR1 MDHEN and CDR2 SYDVKM. V lost 4 bases, J lost 6 bases, and 19 bases lay in between. This CDR3 is 15 amino acids long. CDR3 sequence: CASSSFVSWLGEQYF. The CDR3 DNA reads TGTGCCAGCAGTTCGTTCGTTTCGTGGTTGGGCGAGCAGTACTTC.

The chain joins TRBV2 to TRBJ2-1, with 7 bases matching TRBD1. J gave up 8 bases and V 5 bases, and 6 bases lay outside the gene matches. The germline V gene has CDR1 SNHLY and CDR2 FYNNEI. This CDR3 is 13 amino acids long. The CDR3 protein is CASSTQGVDEQFF. The CDR3 nucleotides read TGTGCCAGCAGTACTCAGGGGGTGGATGAGCAGTTCTTC.

The rearrangement joins TRBV5-4 to TRBJ2-3; 10 bases line up with TRBD1. Germline-derived CDR1 and CDR2 are SGHNT and YYREEE (reference sequence). V lost 2 bases, J lost 6 bases, and 3 bases stayed unmatched. The CDR3 is 14 amino acids. CDR3 region: CASSFGTGDDTQYF. In DNA form, the CDR3 reads TGTGCCAGCAGCTTCGGGACAGGGGACGATACGCAGTATTTT.

This clonotype was seen more than once but under ten times. The rearrangement joins TRBV29-1 to TRBJ2-5; 7 bases are a match to TRBD1. The germline V gene encodes CDR1 SQVTM and CDR2 ANQGSEA. Losses at the gene ends were 5 bases for V and 0 bases for J; bases not matched to a gene: 3. This CDR3 spans 13 amino acids. The CDR3 is CSVFGQDQETQYF. The CDR3 region has the DNA TGCAGCGTTTTCGGACAGGACCAAGAGACCCAGTACTTC.

The genes are TRBV7-9 and TRBJ2-3; unclear D gene. From germline, CDR1 is SEHNR and CDR2 FQNEAQ (reference sequence). The CDR3 has 15 amino acids. Trimming took off 2 bases at V and 2 bases at J, with 11 bases between the two ends. The CDR3 loop is CASSLNSVDTDTQYF. The CDR3 DNA reads as TGTGCCAGCAGCTTAAACAGCGTGGACACAGATACGCAGTATTTT.

This clonotype appeared many times. The chain links TRBV7-2 to TRBJ2-7; D call uncertain. CDR1 is SGHTA, CDR2 FQGNSA, per germline. V dropped 5 bases and J dropped 2 bases, with 10 bases sitting between them. This CDR3 has 13 amino acids. CDR3 amino acids: CASSRGAPYEQYF. Here the CDR3 DNA reads TGTGCCAGCAGCCGAGGAGCTCCCTACGAGCAGTACTTC.

This clonotype was picked up many times. The rearrangement uses TRBV4-1 and TRBJ2-5; 8 positions agree with TRBD2. The V segment lost 2 bases and the J segment 5 bases; nucleotides outside the gene matches: 7. Germline assignment: CDR1 MGHRA and CDR2 YSYEKL. The CDR3 is 15 residues long. CDR3 nucleotides: TGCGCCAGCAGCCAAAAAGGACTAGCCGCGGAGACCCAGTACTTC. This gives the protein CASSQKGLAAETQYF.

This clonotype has a count of ten or more. DNA for the CDR3: TGTGCCAGCAGCCCAGGGACTAGCGGGTTGAATGAGCAGTTCTTC. Translating gives CASSPGTSGLNEQFF. The chain has TRBV7-8 and TRBJ2-1; 12 bases align to TRBD2. The CDR3 is 15 amino acids. V lost 5 bases and J lost 7; bases outside the gene matches: 6. The germline CDR1 and CDR2 sequences are SGHVS and FQNEAQ. Drawing the rest from reference TRBV7-8 and TRBJ2-1, the complete variable domain is GAGVSQSPRYKVAKRGQDVALRCDPISGHVSLFWYQQALGQGPEFLTYFQNEAQLDKSGLPSDRFFAERPEGSVSTLKIQRTQQEDSAVYLCASSPGTSGLNEQFFGPGTRLTVL.

As concerns this clonotype: Relative to the germline gene, one junction end is altered; a read error may explain this. V and J are TRBV3-1 and TRBJ2-3; D could derive from TRBD1 or TRBD2 (5 bases each). The V gene's germline CDR1 is LGHDT and CDR2 YNNKEL (reference sequence). There are 15 residues in the CDR3. This CDR3 is CTSSLRAWGRDTQYF. The CDR3 DNA reads TGTACCAGCAGCCTTCGGGCGTGGGGGAGAGATACGCAGTATTTT.

Details on this clonotype: The junction and the germline gene differ at one end; a read error may be behind it. This chain joins TRBV28 and TRBJ1-2; D remains unclear. There are 10 residues in the CDR3. From germline, CDR1 is MDHEN and CDR2 SYDVKM. In nucleotides, the CDR3 is TGTGCCAGCAGTTTTTCTGAGCTAGACTTC. It specifies CASSFSELDF.

This clonotype came up a few times. The genes are TRBV7-8 and TRBJ2-5, with D possibly TRBD1 on 6 matching bases. The V gene lost 5 bases and the J gene lost 5 bases, with 18 bases spanning the gap. The CDR3 spans 15 residues. CDR1 and CDR2 from the germline V gene are SGHVS and FQNEAQ. The CDR3 reads CASSPHIGGWETQYF. DNA of the CDR3: TGTGCCAGCAGCCCCCATATTGGGGGCTGGGAGACCCAGTACTTC. Together with reference TRBV7-8 and TRBJ2-5, the CDR3 gives the full variable domain: GAGVSQSPRYKVAKRGQDVALRCDPISGHVSLFWYQQALGQGPEFLTYFQNEAQLDKSGLPSDRFFAERPEGSVSTLKIQRTQQEDSAVYLCASSPHIGGWETQYFGPGTRLLVL.

This clonotype was seen repeatedly, ten times or more. The chain is built from TRBV6-2 or TRBV6-3 and TRBJ2-4, with 7 bases aligning to TRBD1. With 6 bases clipped from V and 6 bases from J, the junction kept 8 bases outside the gene matches. Germline-derived CDR1 and CDR2 are MNHEY and SVGEGT. The CDR3 is 14 amino acids. In DNA form, the CDR3 reads TGTGCCAGCAGACCACGACAGGGACCAAACATTCAGTACTTC. Encoded protein: CASRPRQGPNIQYF.

This clonotype was observed many times. The genes are TRBV7-8 and TRBJ2-7; D is possibly TRBD1 (6 bases). The germline V and J ends were trimmed by 6 bases and 0 bases, with 12 bases remaining between them. The CDR3 covers 14 residues. From germline, CDR1 is SGHVS and CDR2 FQNEAQ. CDR3 bases: TGTGCCAGCAGGAAGGACAGCATCTCCTACGAGCAGTACTTC. Residues: CASRKDSISYEQYF.

The V and J genes are TRBV9 and TRBJ1-3; D might be TRBD1 (6 bases). The germline V gene has CDR1 SGDLS and CDR2 YYNGEE. There are 15 residues in the CDR3. Trimming removed 0 bases from V and 4 bases from J, with 11 bases in between. CDR3 loop: CASSVGSGAGNTIYF. CDR3 nucleotide sequence: TGTGCCAGCAGCGTAGGATCAGGGGCCGGAAACACCATATATTTT. The complete variable domain, with remaining parts taken from reference TRBV9 and TRBJ1-3, reads DSGVTQTPKHLITATGQRVTLRCSPRSGDLSVYWYQQSLDQGLQFLIQYYNGEERAKGNILERFSAQQFPDLHSELNLSSLELGDSALYFCASSVGSGAGNTIYFGEGSWLTVV.

This clonotype was seen more than once but under ten times. V and J are TRBV28 and TRBJ2-1, with D hard to call. This CDR3 comprises 12 residues. Looked up from germline, CDR1 is MDHEN and CDR2 is SYDVKM. V was cut by 6 bases and J by 1 base, with 4 bases left in between. This chain's CDR3 is CASRRSYNEQFF. In DNA form, the CDR3 reads TGTGCCAGCAGGAGATCCTACAATGAGCAGTTCTTC. The entire variable domain, with the rest obtained from reference TRBV28 and TRBJ2-1, is as follows: DVKVTQSSRYLVKRTGEKVFLECVQDMDHENMFWYRQDPGLGLRLIYFSYDVKMKEKGDIPEGYSVSREKKERFSLILESASTNQTSMYLCASRRSYNEQFFGPGTRLTVL.

This clonotype came up a few times. The chain combines TRBV27 with TRBJ2-3, with 8 bases aligning to TRBD2. The CDR3 totals 13 residues. The trim removed 9 bases at V and 3 bases at J, leaving 5 bases unmatched. Per the germline V gene, CDR1 is MNHEY and CDR2 is SMNVEV (reference sequence). Here the CDR3 DNA reads TGTGCCAGTCGGACTAGCTATACAGATACGCAGTATTTT. Protein: CASRTSYTDTQYF.